The entry that follows covers one T cell receptor beta chain sequence. Profiling relied on immunoSEQ multiplex PCR, and the TCRdb table lists in-frame clones only, not all of them. The sample lists roughly 76,000 clones; around nine tenths were seen once. This entry comes from a study of T cell changes during pregnancy in multiple sclerosis. J was trimmed by 3 bases and V by 7 bases; bases with no gene match: 5. Germline V gene data show CDR1 as LNHDA and CDR2 as SQIVND (reference sequence). There are 14 residues in the CDR3. The sequence came from a female donor with multiple sclerosis, enrolled in a pregnancy study. The sequencing used CD4+ T cells from peripheral blood mononuclear cells, collected in the second trimester of pregnancy. V is TRBV19 and J is TRBJ2-1, with TRBD2 matching 8 bases. In DNA form, the CDR3 reads TGTGCCAGTACTAGCGGGTACAACTACAATGAGCAGTTCTTC. Amino acids: CASTSGYNYNEQFF. The full variable domain, completed using reference TRBV19 and TRBJ2-1, is DGGITQSPKYLFRKEGQNVTLSCEQNLNHDAMYWYRQDPGQGLRLIYYSQIVNDFQKGDIAEGYSVSREKKESFPLTVTSAQKNPTAFYLCASTSGYNYNEQFFGPGTRLTVL.